This T cell receptor (beta chain) is drawn from a study of CD8 T cells in Susac syndrome. Study-wide results and limits: Only a relatively small number of individuals were included in the TCR sequencing and HLA analysis.

Random hexamers were used to reverse transcribe roughly 0.45 to 1 ug of RNA. MiXCR, applied by TCRdb to the immunoSEQ multiplex PCR reads, yields one record per CDR3 protein. The profile shows about 300,000 distinct CDR3 sequences, approximately 90% of them singletons. In regard to this clonotype: Its matching antigen is unknown.

Trimming took 0 bases from V and 6 from J; bases not matched to a gene: 10. Germline CDR1 reads DFQATT; CDR2 reads SNEGSKA (reference sequence). The CDR3 consists of 15 residues. The TCR was taken from a human donor with multiple sclerosis. The sequenced material came from CD8+ T cells from PBMCs. This chain connects TRBV20-1 to TRBJ2-7; TRBD2 agrees at 8 bases. The CDR3 spells CSARERPSGSSEQYF. The CDR3 region has the DNA TGCAGTGCTAGAGAGAGGCCTAGCGGGTCGAGCGAGCAGTACTTC.